The clone carrying this T cell receptor beta chain was counted a few times. What it recognizes is unknown. A universal primer site arose from template switching, and cDNA bore unique molecular identifiers. TCRdb itself ran the 5' RACE reads through MiXCR, one entry per CDR3 protein. Seen here are over 550,000 distinct CDR3 sequences, under 8.5% observed once, and the top ten hold 1.5% to 2%. This specimen comes from a study of identical twins. The study's findings and limits: Models underpredicted monozygotic twin sharing of out-of-frame TCR alpha. The degree of excess twin sharing was weaker in beta out-of-frame sequences.

The data were also submitted as part of a second study, on yellow fever vaccine responses in identical twins. As that report states: Twins' vaccine T cell responses reportedly seemed partly convergent and partly personalized.

This receptor was identified in a woman younger than 35 in good health. Sequencing used PBMCs.

The CDR3 sequence: CASSPDTFVLYV. CDR3 nucleotides: TGTGCCAGCAGCCCGGACACCTTCGTCTTATACGTC. J is TRBJ2-7 and V is TRBV11-2; perhaps TRBD1 as D (5 bases). Trimming cost V 5 bases and J 13 bases, with 18 bases left between them. The CDR3 runs 12 residues. From germline, CDR1 is SGHAT and CDR2 FQNNGV.